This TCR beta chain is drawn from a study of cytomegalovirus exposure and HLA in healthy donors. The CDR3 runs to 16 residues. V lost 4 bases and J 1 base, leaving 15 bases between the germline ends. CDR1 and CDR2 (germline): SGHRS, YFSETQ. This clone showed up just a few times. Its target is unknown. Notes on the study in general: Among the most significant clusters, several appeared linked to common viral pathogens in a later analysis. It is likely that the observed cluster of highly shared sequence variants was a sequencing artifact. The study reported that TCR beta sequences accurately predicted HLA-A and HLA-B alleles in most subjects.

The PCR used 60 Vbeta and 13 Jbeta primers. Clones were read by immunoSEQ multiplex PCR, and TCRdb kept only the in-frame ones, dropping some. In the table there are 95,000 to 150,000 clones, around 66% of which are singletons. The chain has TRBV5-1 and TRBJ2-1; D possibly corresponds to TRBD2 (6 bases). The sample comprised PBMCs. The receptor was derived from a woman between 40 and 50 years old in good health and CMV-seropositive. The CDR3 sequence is CASSGAGPASYNEQFF. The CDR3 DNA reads TGCGCCAGCAGCGGAGCGGGTCCCGCTTCCTACAATGAGCAGTTCTTC. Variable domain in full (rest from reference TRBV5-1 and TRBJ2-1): KAGVTQTPRYLIKTRGQQVTLSCSPISGHRSVSWYQQTPGQGLQFLFEYFSETQRNKGNFPGRFSGRQFSNSRSEMNVSTLELGDSALYLCASSGAGPASYNEQFFGPGTRLTVL.